One sample yielded the 23 T cell receptor beta chains listed below, sequenced in a study of shared clonotypes between healthy human individuals. Only in-frame clones appear in the TCRdb table, and some are missing; sequencing was by immunoSEQ multiplex PCR. Counted here are some 1 million clones, under 80% occurring once; the ten biggest clones make up about 1.5%. Sequencing was done on a sample of memory CD4+ T cells sorted from blood. Subset: CD45RA-negative fraction. The receptors here all came from a man between 18 and 29 years old in good health.

J is TRBJ2-1 and V is TRBV7-6, with 8 bases lining up with TRBD1. CDR1 is SGHVS, CDR2 FNYEAQ, per germline. V was clipped by 5 bases and J by 2 bases; unmatched bases: 8. CDR3 size: 16 residues. DNA of the CDR3: TGTGCCAGCAGCAGAGTAGGACAGGGTCCCTACAATGAGCAGTTCTTC. It yields the protein CASSRVGQGPYNEQFF.

The gene calls are TRBV10-3 and TRBJ2-7; TRBD1 or TRBD2 may be the D gene (5 bases each). In germline, CDR1 is ENHRY, CDR2 SYGVKD. V shed 11 bases and J shed 2 bases, with 19 bases lying between them. CDR3 size: 14 residues. Here the CDR3 DNA reads TGTGCCGCCTCTCAACGGGGACCCGCCTACGAGCAGTACTTC. Translation gives CAASQRGPAYEQYF.

CDR3 coding DNA: TGCGCCAGCAGCTTGGGAACGGGGGACACGCAGTATTTT. Amino acid sequence: CASSLGTGDTQYF. The chain recombines TRBV5-1 with TRBJ2-3; D may be TRBD2 (6 bases). Germline values: CDR1 SGHRS, CDR2 YFSETQ. The CDR3 consists of 13 residues. V was clipped by 0 bases and J by 9 bases, with 11 bases between them.

In regard to this clone: Other DNA sequences of this sample code for an identical CDR3. The CDR3 DNA follows: TGTGCCTCAACTAGCGGGAGTACAGATACGCAGTATTTT. This encodes CASTSGSTDTQYF. The chain couples TRBV30 to TRBJ2-3; 11 bases agree with TRBD2. The CDR3 spans 13 residues. Per the germline V gene, CDR1 is GTSNPN and CDR2 is SVGIG (reference sequence). V was clipped by 7 bases and J by 3 bases; unmatched bases: 3. The full variable domain, its missing parts supplied by reference TRBV30 and TRBJ2-3, is SQTIHQWPATLVQPVGSPLSLECTVEGTSNPNLYWYRQAAGRGLQLLFYSVGIGQISSEVPQNLSASRPQDRQFILSSKKLLLSDSGFYLCASTSGSTDTQYFGPGTRLTVL.

To note about this clone: Within the sample, other DNA sequences also encode this same CDR3. V and J are TRBV5-1 and TRBJ2-2; 8 bases are a match to TRBD1. V dropped 4 bases and J dropped 3; count of bases not matched to a gene: 5. Germline CDR1 reads SGHRS; CDR2 reads YFSETQ. CDR3 length: 15 amino acids. The CDR3 bases are TGCGCCAGCAGCCCAGGGGGCGCGGACACCGGGGAGCTGTTTTTT. Translated, it gives CASSPGGADTGELFF.

This rearrangement joins TRBV5-4 to TRBJ2-7; D is tentatively TRBD1 or TRBD2 (5 bases each). V was cut by 3 bases and J by 0 bases, with 16 bases left in between. The CDR3 has 16 residues. Per the germline V gene, CDR1 is SGHNT and CDR2 is YYREEE (reference sequence). In DNA, the CDR3 is TGTGCCAGCAGCTCCCAAGGAGGCGGACACTCCTACGAGCAGTACTTC. Its translation is CASSSQGGGHSYEQYF.

The chain uses TRBV5-6 and TRBJ2-1, with D unclear. The V gene's germline CDR1 is SGHDT and CDR2 YYEEEE. CDR3 length: 15 amino acids. V dropped 0 bases and J dropped 5 bases, with 12 bases sitting between them. The chain's CDR3 is CASSLALSRNNEQFF. As DNA, the CDR3 is TGTGCCAGCAGCTTGGCCTTGTCGCGGAACAATGAGCAGTTCTTC.

This clone turned up a few times. The gene calls are TRBV10-3 and TRBJ1-2, with 11 bases identical to TRBD1. The junction had 5 bases not matched to a gene; V was cut back by 10 bases and J by 4 bases. Germline CDR1 is ENHRY and CDR2 is SYGVKD. The CDR3 has 13 amino acids. This CDR3 reads CASLGQGGYGYTF. DNA of the CDR3: TGTGCCAGCTTGGGACAGGGGGGCTATGGCTACACCTTC.

V gene TRBV5-8 combines with J gene TRBJ1-2; D might be TRBD1 (5 bases). This CDR3 has 18 amino acids. The V end lost 4 bases, the J end lost 2 bases, and 24 bases lay between the germline ends. Germline CDR1 reads SGHTS; CDR2 reads YDEGEE. For the CDR3, the DNA is TGTGCCAGCAGCGAGCTCGACAGTAAGCGACCGCCAAACTATGGCTACACCTTC. Amino acid sequence: CASSELDSKRPPNYGYTF. The full variable domain, in which reference TRBV5-8 and TRBJ1-2 provide the parts outside the CDR3, is EAGVTQSPTHLIKTRGQQATLRCSPISGHTSVYWYQQALGLGLQFLLWYDEGEERNRGNFPPRFSGRQFPNYSSELNVNALELEDSALYLCASSELDSKRPPNYGYTFGSGTRLTVV.

As DNA, the CDR3 is TGTGCCAGCACCTTCGGAGATGGGGACTATGGCTACACCTTC. Its translation: CASTFGDGDYGYTF. V and J are TRBV28 and TRBJ1-2; no reliable D call. CDR3 length: 14 residues. The V gene's germline CDR1 is MDHEN and CDR2 SYDVKM. Trimming cost V 7 bases and J 3 bases, with 15 bases left between them.

This clone was detected once. The V call is TRBV6-5, the J call TRBJ1-2; 8 bases align to TRBD1. V trimming: 0 bases; J trimming: 8 bases; junction bases outside the gene matches: 11. The CDR3 length is 16 residues. CDR1 and CDR2 (germline): MNHEY, SVGAGI. The CDR3 region has the DNA TGTGCCAGCAGTTACTCTCCGGTCGGACAGGGCGAGGGCTACACCTTC. Its translation: CASSYSPVGQGEGYTF.

The rearrangement links TRBV9 to TRBJ1-2, with 9 bases lining up with TRBD1. The germline gives CDR1 SGDLS, CDR2 YYNGEE. V lost 0 bases to trimming and J lost 5 bases; unmatched junction nucleotides: 14. The CDR3 runs to 18 residues. As DNA, the CDR3 is TGTGCCAGCAGCGTAGCTACTGCGGGAGGGACAGGGAAATATGGCTACACCTTC. This codes for CASSVATAGGTGKYGYTF.

This clone was picked up many times. The CDR3 loop reads CASSPLGAGGNTIYF. CDR3 in DNA: TGCGCCAGCAGCCCGCTGGGCGCGGGTGGAAACACCATATATTTT. The chain employs TRBV5-1 and TRBJ1-3; D unresolved. The CDR3 has 15 residues. CDR1 SGHRS and CDR2 YFSETQ come from the germline V gene. The V end was cut by 4 bases, the J end by 3 bases, with 14 bases between.

This clone was seen more than once but under ten times. CDR3 in DNA: TGTGCCTGGAGTGTAGTAGCAGGACAGCCCCAGCATTTT. Translation: CAWSVVAGQPQHF. J is TRBJ1-5 and V is TRBV30; D gene ambiguous. Germline assignment: CDR1 GTSNPN and CDR2 SVGIG (reference sequence). The CDR3 has 13 residues. V lost 0 bases, J lost 7 bases, and 10 bases lay in between. The complete variable domain, with remaining parts taken from reference TRBV30 and TRBJ1-5, reads SQTIHQWPATLVQPVGSPLSLECTVEGTSNPNLYWYRQAAGRGLQLLFYSVGIGQISSEVPQNLSASRPQDRQFILSSKKLLLSDSGFYLCAWSVVAGQPQHFGDGTRLSIL.

The rearrangement uses TRBV28 and TRBJ2-3, with 8 positions matching TRBD2. CDR3 length: 15 amino acids. The germline V gene encodes CDR1 MDHEN and CDR2 SYDVKM. Unmatched junction bases numbered 9, after V lost 6 bases and J lost 4 bases. The CDR3 sequence is CASRARTSSADTQYF. The CDR3, as DNA: TGTGCCAGCAGAGCAAGGACTAGCAGCGCAGATACGCAGTATTTT.

This rearrangement joins TRBV10-3 to TRBJ1-4; D is undetermined. Germline V gives CDR1 ENHRY, CDR2 SYGVKD. The CDR3 consists of 15 residues. Trimming took 3 bases from V and 8 from J, leaving 16 bases between them. The CDR3: CAISETAAHGEKLFF. The CDR3 DNA reads as TGTGCCATCAGTGAAACCGCTGCCCACGGAGAAAAACTGTTTTTT.

This clone came up a few times. Other DNA sequences in the sample encode the same CDR3. This rearrangement joins TRBV9 to TRBJ2-1, with D possibly TRBD2 on 6 matching bases. V lost 3 bases and J 4 bases, leaving 8 bases between the germline ends. CDR1 SGDLS and CDR2 YYNGEE come from the germline V gene. There are 13 residues in the CDR3. The CDR3 here is CASSAGTYNEQFF. As DNA, the CDR3 is TGTGCCAGCAGCGCCGGGACTTACAATGAGCAGTTCTTC.

There are a few counts of this clone. The chain links TRBV15 to TRBJ2-4, with 9 bases lining up with TRBD1. Germline values: CDR1 LNHNV, CDR2 YYDKDF (reference sequence). After removal of 2 bases from V and 7 bases from J, the junction contained 12 bases not matched to a gene. There are 17 residues in the CDR3. CDR3 amino acids: CATSRPIAGTGKNIQYF. As DNA, the CDR3 is TGTGCCACCAGCAGACCTATTGCCGGGACAGGGAAGAACATTCAGTACTTC.

This clone was found a few times. The sample carries other DNA sequences with the same CDR3. The rearrangement links TRBV11-2 to TRBJ2-5; D is undetermined. The V gene lost 1 base and the J gene lost 1 base, with 4 bases spanning the gap. Germline CDR1 is SGHAT and CDR2 is FQNNGV. The length of the CDR3 is 13 residues. CDR3 in amino acids: CASSLGSQETQYF. The CDR3 DNA follows: TGTGCCAGCAGCTTAGGCAGCCAAGAGACCCAGTACTTC.

V and J are TRBV5-4 and TRBJ2-7, with 9 nucleotides matching TRBD2. The V segment lost 4 bases and the J segment 2 bases; nucleotides outside the gene matches: 10. The CDR3 runs 16 residues. Germline-derived CDR1 and CDR2 are SGHNT and YYREEE (reference sequence). The CDR3 sequence is CASSVAGRGGAYEQYF. DNA for the CDR3: TGTGCCAGCAGCGTAGCCGGGCGCGGGGGGGCCTACGAGCAGTACTTC.

Notes on this clone: Other nucleotide sequences from this sample produce the same CDR3. The V call is TRBV29-1, the J call TRBJ1-5; no reliable D call. Germline values: CDR1 SQVTM, CDR2 ANQGSEA. Trimming took 4 bases from V and 0 from J, leaving 4 bases between them. The CDR3 runs to 12 residues. This CDR3 reads CSVAGSNQPQHF. Here the CDR3 DNA reads TGCAGCGTTGCGGGTAGCAATCAGCCCCAGCATTTT.

The genes are TRBV30 and TRBJ2-1; 10 bases fit TRBD2. The J segment lost 7 bases and the V segment lost 5 bases, leaving 11 bases of the junction unmatched. This CDR3 has 15 residues. Germline lookup yields CDR1 GTSNPN and CDR2 SVGIG (reference sequence). The CDR3 nucleotides read TGTGCCTGGTCTAACGAGCGGGGGGGCCCGAATGAGCAGTTCTTC. Translation gives CAWSNERGGPNEQFF.

The V gene is TRBV5-1, the J gene TRBJ2-5; 9 positions agree with TRBD2. CDR1 SGHRS and CDR2 YFSETQ come from the germline V gene. J lost 5 bases, V lost 5 bases, and 7 bases had no gene match. This CDR3 has 14 amino acids. The CDR3 DNA sequence: TGCGCCAGCAGGGCAGCGGGGGGCGGGGAGACCCAGTACTTC. Translating it yields CASRAAGGGETQYF.